This entry concerns a single T cell receptor beta chain. A library of TCRbeta sequences, prepared with unique molecular identifiers, was generated. Each CDR3 protein gets one entry after TCRdb re-called the PCR reads with MiXCR. The sample holds about 610,000 distinct CDR3 sequences, 10% to 13% seen once. The sample is drawn from a study of T-cell reconstitution after alpha-beta-depleted transplantation in children. Germline V gene lookup returns CDR1 SEHNR and CDR2 FQNEAQ (reference sequence). Between the trimmed V and J ends, which lost 2 bases and 5 bases, there was a span of 19 bases. CDR3 length equals 17 residues.

The V and J genes are TRBV7-9 and TRBJ2-1; D is unclear. Specimen: PBMCs from the stem cell graft donor, collected from the stem cell graft. The receptor comes from a human donor who donated a stem cell graft to a child with acute myeloid leukemia. The CDR3 nucleotides read TGTGCCAGCAGCTTACGAGGTGGCTGGGATTTCGACAATGAGCAGTTCTTC. This gives the protein CASSLRGGWDFDNEQFF.